The 11 T cell receptor beta chains presented below share a single source sample, sequenced in a study of beta chain features in type 1 diabetes (dated by TCRdb to between 2017 and 2018). The library was built by means of the immunoSEQ multiplex PCR assay. All of the isolated RNA was reverse transcribed with the High Capacity cDNA Reverse Transcription Kit, so expressed TCRB transcripts were sequenced. TCRdb obtained this table from immuneACCESS and retained in-frame rearrangements with V and J assigned. These tables miss some clones; where compared with another copy, unresolved V genes account for less than half of the shortfall, and the remainder is unexplained. Present in this sample are about 340,000 clones, approximately 8.2% of which were seen just once. Of the sample, around 0.45% falls within the top ten clones. Sequencing was carried out using central memory CD4+ T cells from blood. All receptors derive from a woman under 30 in good health.

This clone was counted only a few times. J is TRBJ1-3 and V is TRBV28; possible D gene TRBD1, 6 bases. The germline V gene has CDR1 MDHEN and CDR2 SYDVKM. The CDR3 is made up of 16 amino acids. Deletions cut 2 bases from V and 0 bases from J, with 11 bases between. The CDR3 region has the DNA TGTGCCAGCAGTTTAAATACAGGGCCCTCTGGAAACACCATATATTTT. This gives the protein CASSLNTGPSGNTIYF.

This clone was observed a handful of times. The chain carries TRBV4-2 and TRBJ2-1; 12 positions agree with TRBD2. Germline V gene sequence: CDR1 LGHNA, CDR2 YNFKEQ. This CDR3 contains 16 residues. V was clipped by 0 bases and J by 8 bases; unmatched bases: 5. CDR3 sequence (DNA): TGTGCCAGCAGCCAAGAGCTAGCGGGAGGGTACCATGAGCAGTTCTTC. It is translated as CASSQELAGGYHEQFF.

This clone was recorded a few times. The rearrangement joins TRBV5-6 to TRBJ2-7; D is possibly TRBD2 (6 bases). The CDR3 covers 15 residues. Germline values: CDR1 SGHDT, CDR2 YYEEEE. V gave up 2 bases and J gave up 3 bases, with 15 bases separating them. DNA of the CDR3: TGTGCCAGCAGCTTAATGGAGCGGGTCCTCTACGAGCAGTACTTC. Translating gives CASSLMERVLYEQYF.

Ten or more counts support this clone. Other DNA sequences in this specimen translate into the identical CDR3. The chain employs TRBV10-2 and TRBJ2-5; 14 bases fit TRBD2. Unmatched junction bases numbered 4, after V lost 6 bases and J lost 4 bases. Germline lookup yields CDR1 WSHSY and CDR2 SAAADI. The CDR3 loop spans 15 amino acids. The CDR3 nucleotides read TGCGCCAGCAGGGGACTAGCGGGAGTAGGAGAGACCCAGTACTTC. It encodes CASRGLAGVGETQYF.

This chain joins TRBV4-3 and TRBJ2-3; 10 bases are shared with TRBD2. Germline V gene sequence: CDR1 LGHNA, CDR2 YSLEER. Unmatched junction bases numbered 4, after V lost 4 bases and J lost 6 bases. The CDR3 has 14 residues. CDR3 residues: CASSPTSGMDTQYF. The CDR3 DNA is TGCGCCAGCAGCCCTACTAGCGGGATGGATACGCAGTATTTT.

V usage is TRBV15 and J usage is TRBJ2-7, with D possibly TRBD1 on 6 matching bases. This CDR3 region has 22 residues. Trimming shortened V by 0 bases and J by 5 bases, and 35 bases separated the two germline ends. Germline V gene data show CDR1 as LNHNV and CDR2 as YYDKDF (reference sequence). The CDR3 nucleotides are TGTGCCACCAGCAGAGAGTATAAGTCGTTACGACAGGCCCGTCCCCCACTTGACGAGCAGTACTTC. Translated: CATSREYKSLRQARPPLDEQYF.

This clone occurred many times. The CDR3 here is CASSLSMGTDTQYF. The CDR3 DNA is TGCGCCAGCAGCTTGAGTATGGGGACAGATACGCAGTATTTT. The chain recombines TRBV5-1 with TRBJ2-3; no definite D call. V was clipped by 1 base and J by 3 bases, with 9 bases between them. This CDR3 has 14 amino acids. The germline gives CDR1 SGHRS, CDR2 YFSETQ.

Only a few counts were recorded for this clone. This chain links TRBV2 with TRBJ2-2; 14 bases agree with TRBD2. CDR3 length: 16 residues. Germline V gene lookup returns CDR1 SNHLY and CDR2 FYNNEI. With 9 bases clipped from V and 3 bases from J, the junction kept 6 bases outside the gene matches. As DNA, the CDR3 is TGTGCCAGTTCGGGACTAGCGGGAGAGTACACCGGGGAGCTGTTTTTT. Translated: CASSGLAGEYTGELFF. The full variable domain, its missing parts supplied by reference TRBV2 and TRBJ2-2, is EPEVTQTPSHQVTQMGQEVILRCVPISNHLYFYWYRQILGQKVEFLVSFYNNEISEKSEIFDDQFSVERPDGSNFTLKIRSTKLEDSAMYFCASSGLAGEYTGELFFGEGSRLTVL.

The chain is built from TRBV15 and TRBJ2-1; 10 bases fit TRBD2. This CDR3 comprises 17 residues. The junction had 7 bases not matched to a gene; V was cut back by 1 base and J by 4 bases. CDR1 and CDR2 (germline): LNHNV, YYDKDF (reference sequence). The CDR3 region is CATSRAASGRRYNEQFF. The CDR3 DNA reads as TGTGCCACCAGCAGAGCCGCTAGCGGGAGACGATACAATGAGCAGTTCTTC.

The gene calls are TRBV28 and TRBJ1-5, with 9 bases that match TRBD1. V lost 3 bases and J lost 3; bases outside the gene matches: 9. Germline CDR1 and CDR2: MDHEN and SYDVKM. The CDR3 consists of 17 residues. CDR3 in amino acids: CASSLSGTGNFNQPQHF. CDR3 sequence (DNA): TGTGCCAGCAGTTTGTCCGGGACAGGGAATTTCAATCAGCCCCAGCATTTT.

This chain joins TRBV7-9 and TRBJ1-1, with D possibly TRBD1 on 5 matching bases. The V gene lost 0 bases and the J gene lost 10 bases, with 15 bases spanning the gap. The CDR3 has 14 residues. Germline CDR1 reads SEHNR; CDR2 reads FQNEAQ (reference sequence). CDR3 nucleotides: TGTGCCAGCAGCTTAGCCCAGGGTAGAGAAGGAGCTTTCTTT. Protein: CASSLAQGREGAFF.